This TCR beta chain came from a study of shared clonotypes between healthy human individuals. A note on this clone: The antigen is not known.

Germline V CDR1 and CDR2: KGHSH, LQKENI. V lost 4 bases, J lost 7 bases, and 16 bases lay in between. The CDR3 is 14 amino acids. Donors comprised only Caucasian adults living in Nashville, Tennessee. Findings of the study overall: Rarefaction indicated that sorted-subset sequencing remained incomplete although depth was large. Estimated richness values were generally larger in naive subsets than in memory subsets.

Sorted subsets were amplified in replicate PCRs using 200 to 250 ng DNA, approximately 30,000 T cell genomes. Only in-frame clones appear in the TCRdb table, and some are missing; sequencing was by immunoSEQ multiplex PCR. The sample includes under 1,900,000 clones, about 98.5% of them seen just once. This receptor was obtained from a man younger than 45 in good health. The chain recombines TRBV18 with TRBJ2-5; possibly TRBD2 for D (5 bases). The sequenced material came from naive CD4+ T cells sorted from blood. Subset of the sample: CD45RA+ positively selected. As DNA, the CDR3 is TGTGCCAGCTCACGGGAGCACGGGCTTGGGACCCAGTACTTC. This encodes CASSREHGLGTQYF.